This TCR beta chain was identified in a study of shared clonotypes between healthy human individuals. The assay was immunoSEQ multiplex PCR, and TCRdb's table has in-frame clones only and misses some. Here the sample spans about 2.4 million clones, roughly 93% being singletons. The CDR3 is 13 residues long. Trimming removed 1 base from V and 9 bases from J, with 11 bases in between. CDR1 and CDR2 (germline): SGHTA, FQGNSA. This TCR was recovered from a man younger than 30 in good health. Some clones in this sample may be carry-over from other donors' samples. This rearrangement joins TRBV7-2 to TRBJ2-3; tentatively, D is TRBD1 (5 bases). The sample was naive CD4+ T cells from PBMCs. The subset is: CD45RA+ positively selected. CDR3 loop: CASSLDSGSTQYF. The CDR3 nucleotides are TGTGCCAGCAGCTTAGATTCAGGGTCCACGCAGTATTTT.